The 21 T cell receptor beta chains reported below all come from one sample, sequenced in a study of blood T cell repertoires in COVID-19. Here immunoSEQ multiplex PCR was the method, and the copy in TCRdb shows in-frame clones only, minus some. Counted here are 95,000 to 150,000 clones, approximately 82% occurring once; the ten biggest clones make up 5.5% to 6%. Material for sequencing was peripheral blood. All receptors derive from a man aged 80 or over with active or convalescent COVID-19.

The chain couples TRBV5-8 to TRBJ1-6, with TRBD1 as a possible D gene (5 bases). Trimming removed 6 bases at V and 5 bases at J, with 12 bases between. The CDR3 is 14 amino acids. Germline-derived CDR1 and CDR2 are SGHTS and YDEGEE. The CDR3 sequence is CASTPWGDNSPLHF. The DNA of the CDR3 is TGTGCCAGCACCCCATGGGGGGATAATTCACCCCTCCACTTT.

The rearrangement joins TRBV6-6 to TRBJ1-1; TRBD1 might be the D (5 bases). In germline, CDR1 is MNHNY, CDR2 SVGAGI (reference sequence). Between the trimmed V and J ends, which lost 1 base and 6 bases, there was a span of 12 bases. The length of the CDR3 is 14 residues. In nucleotides, the CDR3 is TGTGCCAGCAGTTACTTCTCCGACAGACCTGAAGCTTTCTTT. Its protein product is CASSYFSDRPEAFF.

The genes are TRBV24-1 and TRBJ2-5, with 9 bases identical to TRBD1. Germline CDR1 reads KGHDR; CDR2 reads SFDVKD. CDR3 size: 15 residues. J lost 2 bases, V lost 3 bases, and 3 bases had no gene match. CDR3 DNA: TGTGCCACCAGTGATCCCGGGACAGGGCAAGAGACCCAGTACTTC. Translated: CATSDPGTGQETQYF.

This clone was seen only once. The chain couples TRBV14 to TRBJ2-6; unclear D gene. Germline V gene data show CDR1 as SGHDN and CDR2 as FVKESK. CDR3 size: 14 residues. Trimming shortened V by 2 bases and J by 4 bases, and 6 bases separated the two germline ends. For the CDR3, the DNA is TGTGCCAGCAGCCAATCTTCCGGGGCCAACGTCCTGACTTTC. Encoded protein: CASSQSSGANVLTF.

The J gene is TRBJ2-6, the V gene TRBV6-2 or TRBV6-3; 10 bases match TRBD1. The CDR3 consists of 17 residues. Germline CDR1 reads MNHEY; CDR2 reads SVGEGT. V trimming: 5 bases; J trimming: 2 bases; junction bases outside the gene matches: 6. The CDR3 bases are TGTGCCAGCAGTCGGGGACAGGGGTTGGCTGGGGCCAACGTCCTGACTTTC. Its translation: CASSRGQGLAGANVLTF.

V gene TRBV10-3 combines with J gene TRBJ1-6; 7 bases fit TRBD1. The CDR3 sequence is 14 residues long. J lost 7 bases, V lost 10 bases, and 10 bases had no gene match. Germline V gene data show CDR1 as ENHRY and CDR2 as SYGVKD. The CDR3 region has the DNA TGTGCCAACAGGCCCGGGACAGAAAATTCACCCCTCCACTTT. The encoded protein is CANRPGTENSPLHF.

This clone was observed a single time. This chain joins TRBV18 and TRBJ2-5; D is perhaps TRBD1 (6 bases). V was trimmed by 4 bases and J by 4 bases, leaving 10 bases between them. This CDR3 is built from 13 residues. CDR1 and CDR2 from the germline V gene are KGHSH and LQKENI. The CDR3 coding sequence is TGTGCCAGCTCACGGCAAGGGGGAGAGACCCAGTACTTC. Protein product: CASSRQGGETQYF.

J is TRBJ2-1 and V is TRBV12-5, with 12 nucleotides matching TRBD2. This CDR3 is built from 20 residues. Germline assignment: CDR1 LGHNT and CDR2 FRNRAP. The V and J ends lost 1 base and 1 base, in that order; junction bases with no gene match: 11. CDR3 in DNA: TGTGCTAGTGGTTTGGACGAGTGGACTAGCGGGGACCGTTCCTACAATGAGCAGTTCTTC. Its protein is CASGLDEWTSGDRSYNEQFF.

The chain couples TRBV29-1 to TRBJ1-4, with a possible D match to TRBD1 (6 bases). The CDR3 runs 12 residues. Germline CDR1 reads SQVTM; CDR2 reads ANQGSEA. V shed 6 bases and J shed 8 bases, with 13 bases lying between them. The CDR3 sequence is CSVEGVGEKLFF. In nucleotides, the CDR3 is TGCAGCGTCGAGGGGGTAGGGGAAAAACTGTTTTTT.

Of note for this clone: The sample has other DNA sequences that encode this CDR3 too. The V gene is TRBV19, the J gene TRBJ1-1, with D uncertain. The CDR3 length is 12 residues. V dropped 3 bases and J dropped 1 base, with 3 bases sitting between them. In germline, CDR1 is LNHDA, CDR2 SQIVND (reference sequence). CDR3 DNA: TGTGCCAGTAGTATTAGGAACACTGAAGCTTTCTTT. It encodes CASSIRNTEAFF. The full variable domain, completed using reference TRBV19 and TRBJ1-1, is DGGITQSPKYLFRKEGQNVTLSCEQNLNHDAMYWYRQDPGQGLRLIYYSQIVNDFQKGDIAEGYSVSREKKESFPLTVTSAQKNPTAFYLCASSIRNTEAFFGQGTRLTVV.

The rearrangement joins TRBV5-1 to TRBJ1-4; TRBD1 agrees at 10 bases. V was pared by 4 bases and J by 8 bases, with 8 bases of the junction left unmatched. This CDR3 is 15 amino acids long. In germline, CDR1 is SGHRS, CDR2 YFSETQ. This chain's CDR3 is CASSITGTGDEKLFF. The CDR3 coding sequence is TGCGCCAGCAGCATAACCGGGACAGGGGACGAAAAACTGTTTTTT.

The chain combines TRBV5-5 with TRBJ2-7, with a tentative D call TRBD1 (6 bases). V was shortened by 0 bases and J by 2 bases, with 12 bases between the two germline ends. In germline, CDR1 is SGHKS, CDR2 YYEKEE (reference sequence). This CDR3 region has 15 residues. For the CDR3, the DNA is TGTGCCAGCAGCTTGGTTTCAGGGGTGGCCTACGAGCAGTACTTC. Translated: CASSLVSGVAYEQYF.

This chain joins TRBV6-6 and TRBJ2-3, with 11 bases aligning to TRBD1. Germline V gene lookup returns CDR1 MNHNY and CDR2 SVGAGI (reference sequence). Trimming removed 6 bases from V and 7 bases from J; junction bases left unmatched: 6. The CDR3 spans 14 residues. CDR3 DNA: TGTGCCAGCAGCCCGGGACAGGGGGGGTATACGCAGTATTTT. It yields the protein CASSPGQGGYTQYF.

This chain connects TRBV4-3 to TRBJ1-4; weak D call: TRBD1 (5 bases). The CDR3 loop spans 17 amino acids. Germline assignment: CDR1 LGHNA and CDR2 YSLEER. Trimming cost V 0 bases and J 1 base, with 12 bases left between them. CDR3 protein: CASSQDQSGGTNEKLFF. CDR3 nucleotide sequence: TGCGCCAGCAGCCAAGATCAGTCGGGGGGAACTAATGAAAAACTGTTTTTT.

The rearrangement links TRBV24-1 to TRBJ1-6, with D maybe TRBD1 (6 bases). Trimming left V 9 bases short and J 5 bases short, with 10 bases between. This CDR3 comprises 13 residues. The germline V gene encodes CDR1 KGHDR and CDR2 SFDVKD. CDR3 protein: CATRQANNSPLHF. The CDR3 DNA follows: TGTGCCACCCGACAGGCCAATAATTCACCCCTCCACTTT.

The rearrangement links TRBV7-2 to TRBJ2-5; TRBD2 might be the D (5 bases). V shed 5 bases and J shed 5 bases, with 12 bases lying between them. CDR1 is SGHTA, CDR2 FQGNSA, per germline. This CDR3 contains 13 residues. The CDR3, as DNA: TGTGCCAGCAGCCGCGGGCTTTCGGAGACCCAGTACTTC. It is translated as CASSRGLSETQYF.

This clone was observed a handful of times. This chain connects TRBV11-3 to TRBJ2-2; 9 nucleotides align to TRBD1. V trimming: 4 bases; J trimming: 4 bases; junction bases outside the gene matches: 4. Germline V gene data show CDR1 as SGHNT and CDR2 as YENEEA. The length of the CDR3 is 15 residues. CDR3 coding DNA: TGTGCCAGCAGCTCCGGGACAGGGACCACCGGGGAGCTGTTTTTT. This sequence encodes CASSSGTGTTGELFF. Looking up the rest from reference TRBV11-3 and TRBJ2-2 gives the full variable domain: EAGVVQSPRYKIIEKKQPVAFWCNPISGHNTLYWYLQNLGQGPELLIRYENEEAVDDSQLPKDRFSAERLKGVDSTLKIQPAELGDSAVYLCASSSGTGTTGELFFGEGSRLTVL.

This chain uses TRBV2 with TRBJ2-5; TRBD1 matches at 10 bases. Germline V gene sequence: CDR1 SNHLY, CDR2 FYNNEI. This CDR3 is 14 amino acids long. With V trimmed by 5 bases and J by 3 bases, 3 bases remained unmatched. As DNA, the CDR3 is TGTGCCAGCAGTTGGGACAGGGGAAAAGAGACCCAGTACTTC. This encodes CASSWDRGKETQYF.

CDR3 sequence: CAISEGDREANGYTF. CDR3 bases: TGTGCCATCAGCGAAGGGGACAGGGAGGCGAATGGCTACACCTTC. The V gene is TRBV10-3, the J gene TRBJ1-2; the match to TRBD1 covers 9 bases. V dropped 6 bases and J dropped 6; count of bases not matched to a gene: 11. Per the germline V gene, CDR1 is ENHRY and CDR2 is SYGVKD. This CDR3 comprises 15 residues.

The rearrangement joins TRBV9 to TRBJ1-2, with a weak D call TRBD1 (5 bases). Germline loops: CDR1 SGDLS, CDR2 YYNGEE. There are 14 residues in the CDR3. Trimming pared 2 bases from V and 2 bases from J, leaving 10 bases between. The CDR3 DNA is TGTGCCAGCAGCGTGTCGGGGGGGAACTATGGCTACACCTTC. It is translated as CASSVSGGNYGYTF.

This chain uses TRBV6-5 with TRBJ2-5, with D possibly being TRBD1 (5 bases). V shed 6 bases and J shed 2 bases, with 13 bases lying between them. This CDR3 spans 14 amino acids. Germline CDR1 reads MNHEY; CDR2 reads SVGAGI. In DNA form, the CDR3 reads TGTGCCAGCAGACGCCCAGGGCTACAAGAGACCCAGTACTTC. This codes for CASRRPGLQETQYF.